A selection of T cell receptor beta chains follows, all from one sample in a study of CXCR3-negative and CXCR3-positive naive CD8 T cells. Following a re-call of the 5' RACE reads, TCRdb has one entry per CDR3 protein and lacks DNA. The listing contains roughly 63,000 distinct CDR3 sequences. What was sequenced was naive CXCR3+ CD8+ T cells from blood. All receptors derive from a human donor in good health. Some clones in this sample may be carry-over from other donors' samples. Both conserved end residues are part of each CDR3. Fields, in order: J gene, V gene, clone size, CDR3 protein. Size is stated for part of the rows, as once, few or many counts, or as a class when the clone is expanded.

TRBJ2-2	TRBV20-1	NA	CSARDQGSGATGELFF
TRBJ2-1	TRBV5-1	NA	CASSREGLSSYNEQFF
TRBJ2-5	TRBV11-3	NA	CASSLLGYGVYLETQYF
TRBJ2-7	TRBV5-5	NA	CASSLAFQSGQGRNEQYF
TRBJ2-7	TRBV6-2/TRBV6-3	NA	CASSRTSGGYYEQYF
TRBJ2-7	TRBV6-5	NA	CASSYSNFGTGSYEQYF
TRBJ1-1	TRBV6-2/TRBV6-3	NA	CASSYLSGQGRTEAFF
TRBJ1-4	TRBV4-3	NA	CASSQDRRDPTNEKLFF
TRBJ2-1	TRBV7-6	NA	CASSPKDSPSYNEQFF
TRBJ2-1	TRBV7-3	NA	CASSDGTSGAEQFF
TRBJ1-1	TRBV29-1	NA	CSVVGGSDTEAFF
TRBJ2-7	TRBV19	NA	CASSMDSPYEQYF
TRBJ1-1	TRBV6-6	NA	CASRVLGQMNTEAFF
TRBJ1-2	TRBV29-1	NA	CSVEPGGINYGYTF
TRBJ1-1	TRBV3-1	NA	CASSQDHRGAEAFF
TRBJ2-7	TRBV7-2	NA	CASSFGGISYEQYF
TRBJ2-7	TRBV10-3	NA	CAISPSYEQYF
TRBJ1-2	TRBV5-5	NA	CASTFTAGYSYGYTF
TRBJ2-5	TRBV18	NA	CASSETGRQETQYF
TRBJ2-1	TRBV7-2	NA	CASSLGAGYNEQFF
TRBJ2-7	TRBV7-2	NA	CASSLDRDHYEQYF
TRBJ1-1	TRBV29-1	NA	CSVLILGRVRSEAFF
TRBJ2-2	TRBV20-1	NA	CSARELAGGLIGELFF
TRBJ2-2	TRBV14	NA	CASSQYQSGELFF
TRBJ2-1	TRBV7-9	NA	CASSLASGGGEVSYNEQFF
TRBJ2-1	TRBV19	NA	CASSIGQVGYNEQFF
TRBJ2-7	TRBV28	NA	CASRGQTFPYEQYF
TRBJ2-1	TRBV5-1	NA	CASSFGGTSGDF
TRBJ2-5	TRBV7-9	NA	CASRPGRYQETQYF
TRBJ2-1	TRBV5-1	NA	CTSSSPDPGSYNEQFF
TRBJ2-1	TRBV6-5	NA	CASSYRTRTGIYNEQFF
TRBJ2-5	TRBV7-6	NA	CASSPSPGGGPQETQYF
TRBJ2-7	TRBV3-1	NA	CASSQPGAYEQYF
TRBJ2-7	TRBV29-1	NA	CSVDVTGEAYEQYF
TRBJ2-1	TRBV6-4	NA	CASSKAGGSNEQFF
TRBJ2-1	TRBV6-4	NA	CASSDKAGGPGEQFF
TRBJ1-3	TRBV6-6	NA	CASRELGRGNTIYF
TRBJ1-2	TRBV12-3/TRBV12-4	NA	CASSVSQGASGYTF
TRBJ2-7	TRBV20-1	NA	CSARDLFRDSYEQYF
TRBJ1-1	TRBV29-1	NA	CSVAGSLTEAFF
TRBJ2-5	TRBV7-2	NA	CASSPRARVHGLGETQYF
TRBJ2-1	TRBV10-3	NA	CAISESRAGGPNNEQFF
TRBJ2-3	TRBV12-3/TRBV12-4	NA	CASSPGQGAKYDTQYF
TRBJ2-7	TRBV7-6	NA	CASSLDGVGEGYEQYF
TRBJ2-7	TRBV28	NA	CASSLRDRFYEQYF
TRBJ2-2	TRBV12-3/TRBV12-4	NA	CASTPGGTHGELFF
TRBJ2-7	TRBV4-1	NA	CASSETQGGEQYF
TRBJ2-3	TRBV7-9	NA	CASSSNVLAATDTQYF
TRBJ2-3	TRBV7-2	medium-sized	CASSLAPSTSGGADTQYF